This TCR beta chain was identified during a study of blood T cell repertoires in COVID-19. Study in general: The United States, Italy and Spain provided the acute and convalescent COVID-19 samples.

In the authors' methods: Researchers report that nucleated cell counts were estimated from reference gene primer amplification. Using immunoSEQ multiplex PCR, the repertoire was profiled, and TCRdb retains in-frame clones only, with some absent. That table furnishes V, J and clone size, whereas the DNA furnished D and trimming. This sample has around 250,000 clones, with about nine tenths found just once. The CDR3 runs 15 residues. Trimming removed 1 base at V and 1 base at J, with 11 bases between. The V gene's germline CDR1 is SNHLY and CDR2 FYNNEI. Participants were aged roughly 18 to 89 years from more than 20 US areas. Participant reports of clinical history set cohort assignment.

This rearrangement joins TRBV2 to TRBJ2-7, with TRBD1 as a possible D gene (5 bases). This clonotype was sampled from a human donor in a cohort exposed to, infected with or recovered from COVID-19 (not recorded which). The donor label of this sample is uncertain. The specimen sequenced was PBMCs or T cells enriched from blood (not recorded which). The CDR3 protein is CASSEEGRESYEQYF. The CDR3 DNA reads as TGTGCCAGCAGTGAAGAGGGCAGGGAATCCTACGAGCAGTACTTC.